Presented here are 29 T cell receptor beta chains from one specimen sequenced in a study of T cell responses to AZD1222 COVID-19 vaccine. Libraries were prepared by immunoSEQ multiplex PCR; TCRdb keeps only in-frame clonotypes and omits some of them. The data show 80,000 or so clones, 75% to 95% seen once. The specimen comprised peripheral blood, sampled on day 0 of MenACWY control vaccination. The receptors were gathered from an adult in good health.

The CDR3 sequence is CASSQPGGGSSEQYF. For the CDR3, the DNA is TGTGCCAGCAGCCAGCCTGGCGGCGGGAGTTCTGAGCAGTACTTC. This chain uses TRBV11-2 with TRBJ2-7; 7 bases fit TRBD2. This CDR3 spans 15 amino acids. The germline CDR1 and CDR2 sequences are SGHAT and FQNNGV. The ends lost 5 bases at V and 7 bases at J; junction bases unmatched: 14. Looking up the rest from reference TRBV11-2 and TRBJ2-7 gives the full variable domain: EAGVAQSPRYKIIEKRQSVAFWCNPISGHATLYWYQQILGQGPKLLIQFQNNGVVDDSQLPKDRFSAERLKGVDSTLKIQPAKLEDSAVYLCASSQPGGGSSEQYFGPGTRLTVT.

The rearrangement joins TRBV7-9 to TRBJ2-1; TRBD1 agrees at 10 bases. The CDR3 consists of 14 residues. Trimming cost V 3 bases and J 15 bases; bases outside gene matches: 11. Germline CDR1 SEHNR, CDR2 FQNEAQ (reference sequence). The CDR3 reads CASSFTGQGPTGFF. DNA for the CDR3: TGTGCCAGCAGCTTTACGGGACAGGGGCCTACAGGGTTCTTC.

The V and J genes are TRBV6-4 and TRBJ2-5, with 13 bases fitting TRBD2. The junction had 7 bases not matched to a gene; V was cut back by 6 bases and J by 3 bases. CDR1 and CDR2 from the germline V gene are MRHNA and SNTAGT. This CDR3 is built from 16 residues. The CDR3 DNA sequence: TGTGCCAGCAGGTCGGGGACTAGCGGGAATAAAGAGACCCAGTACTTC. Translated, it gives CASRSGTSGNKETQYF.

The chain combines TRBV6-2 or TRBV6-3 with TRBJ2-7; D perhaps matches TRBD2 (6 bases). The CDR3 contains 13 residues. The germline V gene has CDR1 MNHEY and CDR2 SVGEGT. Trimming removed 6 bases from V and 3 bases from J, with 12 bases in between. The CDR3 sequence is CASSSLALYEQYF. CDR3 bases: TGTGCCAGCAGCTCACTAGCCCTCTACGAGCAGTACTTC.

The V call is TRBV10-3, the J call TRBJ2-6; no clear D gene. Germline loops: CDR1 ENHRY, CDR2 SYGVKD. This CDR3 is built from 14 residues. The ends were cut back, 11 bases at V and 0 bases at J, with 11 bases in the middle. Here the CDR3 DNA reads TGTGCCGCCTCCTGGAACTCTGGGGCCAACGTCCTGACTTTC. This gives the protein CAASWNSGANVLTF.

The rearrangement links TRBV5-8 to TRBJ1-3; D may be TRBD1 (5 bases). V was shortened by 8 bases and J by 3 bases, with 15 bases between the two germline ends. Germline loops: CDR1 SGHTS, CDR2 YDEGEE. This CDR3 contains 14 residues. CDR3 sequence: CASSTGGGGNTIYF. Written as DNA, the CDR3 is TGTGCCAGTTCCACAGGAGGAGGTGGAAACACCATATATTTT. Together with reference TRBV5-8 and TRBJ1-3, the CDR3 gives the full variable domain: EAGVTQSPTHLIKTRGQQATLRCSPISGHTSVYWYQQALGLGLQFLLWYDEGEERNRGNFPPRFSGRQFPNYSSELNVNALELEDSALYLCASSTGGGGNTIYFGEGSWLTVV.

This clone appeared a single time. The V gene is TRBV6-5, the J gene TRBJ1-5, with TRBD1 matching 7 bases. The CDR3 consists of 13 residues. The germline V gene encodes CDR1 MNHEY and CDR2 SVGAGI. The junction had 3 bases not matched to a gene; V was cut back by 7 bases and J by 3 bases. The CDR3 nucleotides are TGTGCCAGCAAGGGACAGAACAATCAGCCCCAGCATTTT. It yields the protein CASKGQNNQPQHF.

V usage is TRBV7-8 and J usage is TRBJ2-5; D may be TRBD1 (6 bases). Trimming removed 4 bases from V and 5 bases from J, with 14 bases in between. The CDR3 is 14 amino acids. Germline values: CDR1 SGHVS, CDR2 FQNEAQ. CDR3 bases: TGTGCCAGCAGCTCAACAGGGATTGGGGAGACCCAGTACTTC. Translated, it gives CASSSTGIGETQYF.

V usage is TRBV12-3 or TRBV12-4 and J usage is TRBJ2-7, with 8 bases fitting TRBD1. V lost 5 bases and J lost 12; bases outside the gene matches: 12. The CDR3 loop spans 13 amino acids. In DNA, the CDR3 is TGTGCCAGCAGTACACACGGACAGGGTGGTCGGTACTTC. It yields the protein CASSTHGQGGRYF.

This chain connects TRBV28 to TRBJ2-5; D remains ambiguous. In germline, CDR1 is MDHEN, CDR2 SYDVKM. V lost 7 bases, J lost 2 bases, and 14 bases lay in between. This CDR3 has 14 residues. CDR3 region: CASTRRVSQETQYF. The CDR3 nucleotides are TGTGCCAGCACCCGAAGGGTCAGTCAAGAGACCCAGTACTTC. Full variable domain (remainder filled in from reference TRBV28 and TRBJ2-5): DVKVTQSSRYLVKRTGEKVFLECVQDMDHENMFWYRQDPGLGLRLIYFSYDVKMKEKGDIPEGYSVSREKKERFSLILESASTNQTSMYLCASTRRVSQETQYFGPGTRLLVL.

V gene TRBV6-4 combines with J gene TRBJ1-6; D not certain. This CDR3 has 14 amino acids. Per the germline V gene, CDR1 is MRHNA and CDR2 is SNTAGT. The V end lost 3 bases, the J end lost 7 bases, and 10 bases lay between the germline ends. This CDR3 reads CASSEEPTNSPLHF. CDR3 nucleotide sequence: TGTGCCAGCAGTGAGGAGCCGACAAATTCACCCCTCCACTTT.

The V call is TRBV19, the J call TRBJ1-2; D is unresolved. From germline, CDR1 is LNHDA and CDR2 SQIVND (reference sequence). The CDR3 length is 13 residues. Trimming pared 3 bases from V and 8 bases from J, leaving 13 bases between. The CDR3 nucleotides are TGTGCCAGTAGTATTCGAAACAGTGGAGGCTACACCTTC. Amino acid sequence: CASSIRNSGGYTF.

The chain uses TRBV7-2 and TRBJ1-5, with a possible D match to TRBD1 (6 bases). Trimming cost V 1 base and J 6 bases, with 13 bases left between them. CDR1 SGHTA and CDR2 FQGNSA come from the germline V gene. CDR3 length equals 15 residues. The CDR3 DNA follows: TGTGCCAGCAGCTTAGGGCAGGGGATTGGTCAGCCCCAGCATTTT. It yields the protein CASSLGQGIGQPQHF.

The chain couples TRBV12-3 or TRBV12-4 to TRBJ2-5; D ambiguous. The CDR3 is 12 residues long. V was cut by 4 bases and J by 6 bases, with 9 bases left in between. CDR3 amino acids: CASSSYLKTQYF. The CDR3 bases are TGTGCCAGCAGTTCCTACTTAAAGACCCAGTACTTC.

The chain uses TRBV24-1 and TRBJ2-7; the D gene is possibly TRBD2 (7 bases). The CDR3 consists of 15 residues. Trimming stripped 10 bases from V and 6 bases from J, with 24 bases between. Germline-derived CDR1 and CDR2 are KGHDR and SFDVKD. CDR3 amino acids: CATRADAGAPLEQYF. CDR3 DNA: TGTGCCACACGTGCGGACGCGGGGGCGCCTCTCGAGCAGTACTTC.

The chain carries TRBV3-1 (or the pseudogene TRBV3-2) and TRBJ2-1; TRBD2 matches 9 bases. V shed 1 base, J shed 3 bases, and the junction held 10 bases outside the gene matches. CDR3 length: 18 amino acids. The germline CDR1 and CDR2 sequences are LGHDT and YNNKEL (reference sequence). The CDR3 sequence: CASSQVAQREAFYNEQFF. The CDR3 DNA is TGTGCCAGCAGCCAAGTCGCCCAGCGGGAGGCGTTCTACAATGAGCAGTTCTTC.

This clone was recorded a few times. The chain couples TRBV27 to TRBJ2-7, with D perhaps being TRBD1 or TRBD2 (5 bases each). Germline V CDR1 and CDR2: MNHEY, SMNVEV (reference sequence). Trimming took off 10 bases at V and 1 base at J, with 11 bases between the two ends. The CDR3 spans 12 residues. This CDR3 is CATRDGSYEQYF. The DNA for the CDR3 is TGTGCCACCCGGGACGGATCCTACGAGCAGTACTTC.

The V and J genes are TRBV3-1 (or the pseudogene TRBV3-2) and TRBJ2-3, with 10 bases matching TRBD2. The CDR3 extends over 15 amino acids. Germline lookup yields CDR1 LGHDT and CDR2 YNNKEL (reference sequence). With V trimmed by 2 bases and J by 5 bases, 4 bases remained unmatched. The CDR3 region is CASSQSAGGEDTQYF. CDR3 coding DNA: TGTGCCAGCAGCCAATCAGCGGGAGGGGAAGATACGCAGTATTTT.

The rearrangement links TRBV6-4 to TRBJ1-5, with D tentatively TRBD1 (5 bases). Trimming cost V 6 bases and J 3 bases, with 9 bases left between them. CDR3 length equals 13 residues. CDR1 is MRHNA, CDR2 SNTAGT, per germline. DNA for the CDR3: TGTGCCAGCAGCCGACAGCTCAATCAGCCCCAGCATTTT. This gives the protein CASSRQLNQPQHF.

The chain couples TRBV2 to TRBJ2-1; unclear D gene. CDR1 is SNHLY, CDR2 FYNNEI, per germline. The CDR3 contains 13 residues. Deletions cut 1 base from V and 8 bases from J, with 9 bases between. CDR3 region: CASSEVLGYEQFF. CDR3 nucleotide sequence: TGTGCCAGCAGTGAAGTTCTGGGGTATGAGCAGTTCTTC.

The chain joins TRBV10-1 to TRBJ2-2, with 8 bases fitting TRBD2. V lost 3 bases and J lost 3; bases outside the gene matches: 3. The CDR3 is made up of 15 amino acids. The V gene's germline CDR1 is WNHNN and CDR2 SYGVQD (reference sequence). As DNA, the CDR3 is TGCGCCAGCAGTGAAGGAGCGGGGGACACCGGGGAGCTGTTTTTT. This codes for CASSEGAGDTGELFF.

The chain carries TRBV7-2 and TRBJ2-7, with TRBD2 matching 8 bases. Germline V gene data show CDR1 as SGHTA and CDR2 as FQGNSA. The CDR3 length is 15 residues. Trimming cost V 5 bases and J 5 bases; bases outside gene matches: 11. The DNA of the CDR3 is TGTGCCAGCAGCCACTATCGGAGAGCGGGAGACGAGCAGTACTTC. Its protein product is CASSHYRRAGDEQYF.

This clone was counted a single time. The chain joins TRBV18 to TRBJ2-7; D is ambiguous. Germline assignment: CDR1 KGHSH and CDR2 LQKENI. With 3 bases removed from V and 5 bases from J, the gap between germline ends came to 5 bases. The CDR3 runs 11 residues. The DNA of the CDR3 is TGTGCCAGCTCACCGTCCAACGAGCAGTACTTC. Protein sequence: CASSPSNEQYF.

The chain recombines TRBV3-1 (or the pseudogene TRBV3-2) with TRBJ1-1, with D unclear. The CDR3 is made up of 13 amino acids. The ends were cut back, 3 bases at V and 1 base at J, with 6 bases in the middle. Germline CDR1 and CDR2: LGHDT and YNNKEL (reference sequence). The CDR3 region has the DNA TGTGCCAGCAGCCATGGGGAGAACACTGAAGCTTTCTTT. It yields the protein CASSHGENTEAFF.

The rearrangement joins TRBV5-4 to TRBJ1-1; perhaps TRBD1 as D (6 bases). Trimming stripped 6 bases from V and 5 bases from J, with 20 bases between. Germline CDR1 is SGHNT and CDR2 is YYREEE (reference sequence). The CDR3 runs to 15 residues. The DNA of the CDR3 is TGTGCCAGCACGACCTCGGCAGGGGCAGGGACTGAAGCTTTCTTT. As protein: CASTTSAGAGTEAFF.

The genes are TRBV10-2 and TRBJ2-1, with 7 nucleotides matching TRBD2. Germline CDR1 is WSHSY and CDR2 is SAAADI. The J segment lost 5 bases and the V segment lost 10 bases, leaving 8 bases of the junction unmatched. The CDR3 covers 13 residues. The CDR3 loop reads CATRAGRNNEQFF. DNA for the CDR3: TGCGCCACTCGAGCGGGAAGAAACAATGAGCAGTTCTTC.

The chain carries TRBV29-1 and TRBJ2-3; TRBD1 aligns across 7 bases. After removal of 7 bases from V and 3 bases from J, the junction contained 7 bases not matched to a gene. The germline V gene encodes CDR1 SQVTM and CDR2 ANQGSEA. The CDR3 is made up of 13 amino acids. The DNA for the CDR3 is TGCAGCGCCAGACAGGGAATGACAGATACGCAGTATTTT. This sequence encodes CSARQGMTDTQYF.

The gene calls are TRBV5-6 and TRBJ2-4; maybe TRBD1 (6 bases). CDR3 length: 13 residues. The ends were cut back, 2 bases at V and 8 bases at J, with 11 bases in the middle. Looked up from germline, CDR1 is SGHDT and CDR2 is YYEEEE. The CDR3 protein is CASSLGRGYIQYF. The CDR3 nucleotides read TGTGCCAGCAGCTTAGGCAGGGGATACATTCAGTACTTC.

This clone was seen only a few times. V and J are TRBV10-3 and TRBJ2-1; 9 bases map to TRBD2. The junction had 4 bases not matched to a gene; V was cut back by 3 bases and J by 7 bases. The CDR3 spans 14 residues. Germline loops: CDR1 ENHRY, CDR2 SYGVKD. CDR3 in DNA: TGTGCCATCAGTGATCTAGCGGGATCTAATGAGCAGTTCTTC. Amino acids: CAISDLAGSNEQFF.